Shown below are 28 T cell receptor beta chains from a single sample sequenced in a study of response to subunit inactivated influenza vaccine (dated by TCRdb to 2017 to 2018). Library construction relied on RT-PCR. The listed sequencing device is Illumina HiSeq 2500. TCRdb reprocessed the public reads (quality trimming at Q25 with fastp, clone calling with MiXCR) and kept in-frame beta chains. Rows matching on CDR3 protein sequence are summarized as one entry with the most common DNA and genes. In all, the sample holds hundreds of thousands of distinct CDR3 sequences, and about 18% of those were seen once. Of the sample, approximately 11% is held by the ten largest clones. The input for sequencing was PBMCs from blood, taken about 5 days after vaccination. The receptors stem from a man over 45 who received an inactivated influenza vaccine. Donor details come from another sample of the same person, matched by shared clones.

CDR3 DNA: TGTGCCAGTAGTGCGAACAGGGTAGGAGATACGCAGTATTTT. It is translated as CASSANRVGDTQYF. The V gene is TRBV19, the J gene TRBJ2-3; perhaps TRBD1 as D (6 bases). With 5 bases removed from V and 5 bases from J, the gap between germline ends came to 14 bases. Germline V gene lookup returns CDR1 LNHDA and CDR2 SQIVND (reference sequence). There are 14 residues in the CDR3.

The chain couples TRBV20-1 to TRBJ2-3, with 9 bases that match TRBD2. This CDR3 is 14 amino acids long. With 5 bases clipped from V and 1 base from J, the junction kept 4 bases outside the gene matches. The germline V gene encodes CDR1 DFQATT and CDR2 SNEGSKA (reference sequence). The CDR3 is CSARSGSGTDTQYF. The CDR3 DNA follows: TGCAGTGCTCGTAGCGGGAGCGGCACAGATACGCAGTATTTT.

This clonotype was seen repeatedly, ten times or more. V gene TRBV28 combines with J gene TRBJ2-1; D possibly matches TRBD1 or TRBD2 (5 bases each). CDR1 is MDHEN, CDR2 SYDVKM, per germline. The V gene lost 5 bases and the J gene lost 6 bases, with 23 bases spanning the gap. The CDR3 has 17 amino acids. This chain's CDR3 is CASSVAGRRGSLNEQFF. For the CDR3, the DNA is TGTGCCAGCAGTGTCGCGGGTCGTAGGGGTTCCCTCAATGAGCAGTTCTTC. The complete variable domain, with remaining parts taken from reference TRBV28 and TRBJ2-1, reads DVKVTQSSRYLVKRTGEKVFLECVQDMDHENMFWYRQDPGLGLRLIYFSYDVKMKEKGDIPEGYSVSREKKERFSLILESASTNQTSMYLCASSVAGRRGSLNEQFFGPGTRLTVL.

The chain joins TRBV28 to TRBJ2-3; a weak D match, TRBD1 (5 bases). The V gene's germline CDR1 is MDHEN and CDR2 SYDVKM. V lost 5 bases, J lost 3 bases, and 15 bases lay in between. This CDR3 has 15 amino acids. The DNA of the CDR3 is TGTGCCAGCAGTCCAGGGAAATTTAGAACAGATACGCAGTATTTT. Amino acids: CASSPGKFRTDTQYF.

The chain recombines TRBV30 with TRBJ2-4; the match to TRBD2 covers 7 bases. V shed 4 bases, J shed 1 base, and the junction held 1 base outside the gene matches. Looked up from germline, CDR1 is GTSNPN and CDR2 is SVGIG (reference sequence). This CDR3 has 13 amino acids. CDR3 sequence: CAWMGGAKNIQYF. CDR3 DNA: TGTGCCTGGATGGGGGGGGCCAAAAACATTCAGTACTTC. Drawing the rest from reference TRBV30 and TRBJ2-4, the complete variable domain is SQTIHQWPATLVQPVGSPLSLECTVEGTSNPNLYWYRQAAGRGLQLLFYSVGIGQISSEVPQNLSASRPQDRQFILSSKKLLLSDSGFYLCAWMGGAKNIQYFGAGTRLSVL.

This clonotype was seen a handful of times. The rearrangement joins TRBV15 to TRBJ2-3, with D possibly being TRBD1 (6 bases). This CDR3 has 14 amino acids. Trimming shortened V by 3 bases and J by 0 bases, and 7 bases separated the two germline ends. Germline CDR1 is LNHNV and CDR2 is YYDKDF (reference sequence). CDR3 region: CATSSRGSTDTQYF. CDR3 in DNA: TGTGCCACCAGCAGCAGGGGAAGCACAGATACGCAGTATTTT. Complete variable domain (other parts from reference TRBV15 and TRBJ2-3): DAMVIQNPRYQVTQFGKPVTLSCSQTLNHNVMYWYQQKSSQAPKLLFHYYDKDFNNEADTPDNFQSRRPNTSFCFLDIRSPGLGDTAMYLCATSSRGSTDTQYFGPGTRLTVL.

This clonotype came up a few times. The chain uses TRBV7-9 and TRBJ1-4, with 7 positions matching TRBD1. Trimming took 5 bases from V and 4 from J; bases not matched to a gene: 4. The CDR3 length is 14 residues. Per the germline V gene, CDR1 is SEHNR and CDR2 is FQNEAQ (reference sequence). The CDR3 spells CASSRQGLNEKLFF. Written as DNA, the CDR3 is TGTGCCAGCAGCCGACAGGGCCTTAATGAAAAACTGTTTTTT.

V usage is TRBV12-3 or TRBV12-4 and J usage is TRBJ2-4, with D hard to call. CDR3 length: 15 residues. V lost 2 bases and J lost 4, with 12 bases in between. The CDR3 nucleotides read TGTGCCAGCAGTTTATTAAGTGGGAAAAAAAACATTCAGTACTTC. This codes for CASSLLSGKKNIQYF.

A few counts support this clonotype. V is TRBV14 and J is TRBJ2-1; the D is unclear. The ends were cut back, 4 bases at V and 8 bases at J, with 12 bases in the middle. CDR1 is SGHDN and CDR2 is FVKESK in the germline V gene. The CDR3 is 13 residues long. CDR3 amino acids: CASSLGILDEQFF. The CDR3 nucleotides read TGTGCCAGCAGCCTCGGAATTTTGGATGAGCAGTTCTTC.

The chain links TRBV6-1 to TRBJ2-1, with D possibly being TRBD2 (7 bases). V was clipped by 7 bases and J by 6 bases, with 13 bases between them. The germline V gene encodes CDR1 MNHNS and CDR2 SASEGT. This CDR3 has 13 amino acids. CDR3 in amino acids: CASTQRGGNEQFF. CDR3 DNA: TGTGCCAGCACTCAAAGGGGGGGCAATGAGCAGTTCTTC.

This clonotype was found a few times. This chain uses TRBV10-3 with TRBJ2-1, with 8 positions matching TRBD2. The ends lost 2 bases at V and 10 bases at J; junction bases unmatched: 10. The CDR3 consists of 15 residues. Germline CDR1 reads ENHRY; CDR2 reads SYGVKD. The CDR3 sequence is CAISETGTSPGEQFF. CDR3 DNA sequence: TGTGCCATCAGTGAGACCGGGACTAGTCCTGGGGAGCAGTTCTTC.

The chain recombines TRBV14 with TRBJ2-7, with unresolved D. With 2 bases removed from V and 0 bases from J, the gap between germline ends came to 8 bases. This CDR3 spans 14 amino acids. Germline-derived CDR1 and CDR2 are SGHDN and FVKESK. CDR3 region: CASSQFPSSYEQYF. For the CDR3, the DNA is TGTGCCAGCAGCCAATTCCCAAGCTCCTACGAGCAGTACTTC.

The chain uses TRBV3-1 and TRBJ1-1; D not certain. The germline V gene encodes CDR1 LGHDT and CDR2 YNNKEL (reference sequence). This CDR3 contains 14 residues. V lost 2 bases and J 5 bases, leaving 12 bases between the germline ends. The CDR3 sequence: CASSQFGRLTEAFF. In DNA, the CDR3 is TGTGCCAGCAGCCAATTCGGACGGCTAACTGAAGCTTTCTTT.

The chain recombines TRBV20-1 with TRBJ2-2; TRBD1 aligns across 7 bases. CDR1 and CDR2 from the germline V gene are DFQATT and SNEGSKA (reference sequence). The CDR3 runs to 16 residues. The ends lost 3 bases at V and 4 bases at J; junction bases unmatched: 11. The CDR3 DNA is TGCAGTGCTAGTTCGCCGGGACAGTTTATCACCGGGGAGCTGTTTTTT. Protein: CSASSPGQFITGELFF.

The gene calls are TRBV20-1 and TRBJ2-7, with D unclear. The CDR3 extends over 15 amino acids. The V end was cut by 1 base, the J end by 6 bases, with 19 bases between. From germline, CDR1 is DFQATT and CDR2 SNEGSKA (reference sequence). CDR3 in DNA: TGCAGTGCTAGAGTAGGAAGTCGCAGCCGAAGCGAGCAGTACTTC. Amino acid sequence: CSARVGSRSRSEQYF.

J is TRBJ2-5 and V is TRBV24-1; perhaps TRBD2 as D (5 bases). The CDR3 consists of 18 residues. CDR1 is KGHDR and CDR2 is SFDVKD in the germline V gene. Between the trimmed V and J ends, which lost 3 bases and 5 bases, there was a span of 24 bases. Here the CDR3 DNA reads TGTGCCACCAGTGATGTGTCCGGAGCTAGCCCTCACGAGGAGACCCAGTACTTC. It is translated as CATSDVSGASPHEETQYF.

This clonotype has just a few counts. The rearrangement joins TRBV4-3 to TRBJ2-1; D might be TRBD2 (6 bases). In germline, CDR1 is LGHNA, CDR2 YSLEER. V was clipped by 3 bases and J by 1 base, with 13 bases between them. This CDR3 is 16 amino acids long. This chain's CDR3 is CASSQDLALSYNEQFF. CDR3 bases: TGCGCCAGCAGCCAGGATCTAGCGTTATCCTACAATGAGCAGTTCTTC.

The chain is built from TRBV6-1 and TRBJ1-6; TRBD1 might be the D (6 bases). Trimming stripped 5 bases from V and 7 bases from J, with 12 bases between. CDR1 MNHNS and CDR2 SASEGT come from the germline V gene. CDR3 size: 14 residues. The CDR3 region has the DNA TGTGCCAGCAGTATGACAGGTTGGAATTCACCCCTCCACTTT. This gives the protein CASSMTGWNSPLHF.

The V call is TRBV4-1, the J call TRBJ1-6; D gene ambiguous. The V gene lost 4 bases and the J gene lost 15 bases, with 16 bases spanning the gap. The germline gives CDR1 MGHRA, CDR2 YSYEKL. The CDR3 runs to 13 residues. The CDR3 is CASSPPESGVLHF. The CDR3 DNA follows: TGCGCCAGCAGCCCCCCGGAAAGTGGGGTCCTCCACTTT.

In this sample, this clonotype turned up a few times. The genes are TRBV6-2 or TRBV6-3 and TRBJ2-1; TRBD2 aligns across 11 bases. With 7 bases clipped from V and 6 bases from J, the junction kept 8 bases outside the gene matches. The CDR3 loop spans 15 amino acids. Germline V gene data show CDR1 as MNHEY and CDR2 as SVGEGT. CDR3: CASKIAGGPGNEQFF. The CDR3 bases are TGTGCCAGCAAAATAGCGGGAGGGCCGGGCAATGAGCAGTTCTTC.

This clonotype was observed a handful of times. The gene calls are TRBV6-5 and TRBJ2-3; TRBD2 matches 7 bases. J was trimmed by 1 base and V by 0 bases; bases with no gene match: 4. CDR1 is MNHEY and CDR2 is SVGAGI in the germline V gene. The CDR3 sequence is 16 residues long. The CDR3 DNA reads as TGTGCCAGCAGTTACTCGGGGGGGATTGGCACAGATACGCAGTATTTT. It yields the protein CASSYSGGIGTDTQYF.

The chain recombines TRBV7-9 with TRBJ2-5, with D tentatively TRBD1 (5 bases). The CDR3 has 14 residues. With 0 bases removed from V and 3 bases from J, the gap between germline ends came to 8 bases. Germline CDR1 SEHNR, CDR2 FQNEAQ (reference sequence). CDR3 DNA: TGTGCCAGCAGCTTAGCGCCCAGGGAAGAGACCCAGTACTTC. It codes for CASSLAPREETQYF.

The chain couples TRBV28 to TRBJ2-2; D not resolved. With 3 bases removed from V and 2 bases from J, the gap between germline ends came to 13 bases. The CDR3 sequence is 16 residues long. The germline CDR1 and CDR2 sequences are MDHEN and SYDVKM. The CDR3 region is CASSFNWLLNTGELFF. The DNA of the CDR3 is TGTGCCAGCAGTTTCAATTGGCTTCTTAACACCGGGGAGCTGTTTTTT.

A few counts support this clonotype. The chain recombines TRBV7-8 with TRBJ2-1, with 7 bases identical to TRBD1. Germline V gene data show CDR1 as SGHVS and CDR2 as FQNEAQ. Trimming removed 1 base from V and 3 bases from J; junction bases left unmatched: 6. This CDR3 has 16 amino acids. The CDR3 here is CASSLVQGPIYNEQFF. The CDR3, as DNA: TGTGCCAGCAGCTTAGTACAGGGGCCAATCTACAATGAGCAGTTCTTC.

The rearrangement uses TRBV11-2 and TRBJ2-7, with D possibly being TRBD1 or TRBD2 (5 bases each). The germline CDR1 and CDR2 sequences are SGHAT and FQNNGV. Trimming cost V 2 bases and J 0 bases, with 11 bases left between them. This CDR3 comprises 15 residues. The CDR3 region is CASSLSRGASYEQYF. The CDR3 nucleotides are TGTGCCAGCAGCTTATCTAGGGGAGCCTCCTACGAGCAGTACTTC.

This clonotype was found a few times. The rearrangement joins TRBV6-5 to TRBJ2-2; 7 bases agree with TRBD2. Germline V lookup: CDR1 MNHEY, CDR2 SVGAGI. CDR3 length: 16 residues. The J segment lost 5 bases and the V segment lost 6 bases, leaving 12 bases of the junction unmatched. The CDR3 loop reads CASRDSPGRGTGELFF. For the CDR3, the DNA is TGTGCCAGCAGAGACTCTCCGGGGCGGGGGACCGGGGAGCTGTTTTTT.

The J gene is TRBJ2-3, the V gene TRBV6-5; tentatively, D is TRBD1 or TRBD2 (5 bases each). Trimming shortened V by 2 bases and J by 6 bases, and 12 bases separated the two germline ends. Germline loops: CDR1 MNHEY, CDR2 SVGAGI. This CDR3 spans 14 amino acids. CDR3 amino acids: CASSYRGVGDTQYF. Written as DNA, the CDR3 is TGTGCCAGCAGTTACAGAGGGGTTGGGGATACGCAGTATTTT.

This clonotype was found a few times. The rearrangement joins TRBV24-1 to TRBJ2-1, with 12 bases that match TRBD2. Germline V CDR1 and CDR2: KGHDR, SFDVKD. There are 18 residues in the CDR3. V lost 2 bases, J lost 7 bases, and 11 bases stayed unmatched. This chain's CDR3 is CATSDSTRLAGAVNEQFF. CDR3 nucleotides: TGTGCCACCAGTGATTCCACCCGACTAGCGGGAGCGGTGAATGAGCAGTTCTTC.